Following are 6 T cell receptor beta chains from one sample sequenced in a study of shared clonotypes between healthy human individuals. The assay was immunoSEQ multiplex PCR, and TCRdb's table has in-frame clones only and misses some. The sample shows about 2.4 million clones, over 85% of them seen only once. Sequencing input: naive CD4+ T cells sorted from blood. The subset: CD45RA+ positively selected. Source of these receptors: a man in his late teens or twenties in good health.

V and J are TRBV23-1 and TRBJ1-6, with D unclear. Being an ORF, TRBV23-1 has a function that is uncertain. V lost 2 bases and J 11 bases, leaving 16 bases between the germline ends. The CDR3 loop spans 15 amino acids. DNA of the CDR3: TGCGCCAGCAGTCAAAGGGTAGGACCTCTTCCACCCCTCCACTTT. This sequence encodes CASSQRVGPLPPLHF.

This chain uses TRBV6-5 with TRBJ1-2; TRBD1 matches at 10 bases. Germline V gene data show CDR1 as MNHEY and CDR2 as SVGAGI. The CDR3 is 15 amino acids. The V and J ends lost 6 bases and 8 bases, in that order; junction bases with no gene match: 12. The CDR3 DNA follows: TGTGCCAGCAGCACCGGGACAGGGGATTTCGGGGGCTACACCTTC. Translation gives CASSTGTGDFGGYTF.

V usage is TRBV5-1 and J usage is TRBJ2-7; 7 nucleotides agree with TRBD1. Germline V CDR1 and CDR2: SGHRS, YFSETQ. There are 15 residues in the CDR3. Germline trimming cut 4 bases from V and 6 bases from J; bases unmatched to any gene: 13. The CDR3 region has the DNA TGCGCCAGCAGCAGCGCTGAAGGGGGCTTAGGCGAGCAGTACTTC. It is translated as CASSSAEGGLGEQYF.

CDR3 protein: CASSPDWGTYEQYF. The CDR3, as DNA: TGTGCCAGCAGCCCCGACTGGGGTACCTACGAGCAGTACTTC. This rearrangement joins TRBV11-3 to TRBJ2-7; D is uncertain. This CDR3 spans 14 amino acids. The germline V and J ends were trimmed by 5 bases and 2 bases, with 13 bases remaining between them. Germline V CDR1 and CDR2: SGHNT, YENEEA. Drawing the rest from reference TRBV11-3 and TRBJ2-7, the complete variable domain is EAGVVQSPRYKIIEKKQPVAFWCNPISGHNTLYWYLQNLGQGPELLIRYENEEAVDDSQLPKDRFSAERLKGVDSTLKIQPAELGDSAVYLCASSPDWGTYEQYFGPGTRLTVT.

This clone was observed a few times. V gene TRBV5-6 combines with J gene TRBJ1-2, with a tentative D call TRBD1 (5 bases). The CDR3 consists of 14 residues. V was clipped by 4 bases and J by 5 bases, with 15 bases between them. Per germline, CDR1 SGHDT and CDR2 YYEEEE. CDR3 nucleotides: TGTGCCAGCAGCCCTGGCCGGGGCAAGTATGGCTACACCTTC. Amino acids: CASSPGRGKYGYTF.

V usage is TRBV7-6 and J usage is TRBJ2-5; 8 bases match TRBD2. Germline assignment: CDR1 SGHVS and CDR2 FNYEAQ. CDR3 length: 16 residues. V was clipped by 4 bases and J by 0 bases; unmatched bases: 7. CDR3 residues: CASSSPASGYQETQYF. The DNA of the CDR3 is TGTGCCAGCAGCTCCCCTGCTAGCGGGTACCAAGAGACCCAGTACTTC.